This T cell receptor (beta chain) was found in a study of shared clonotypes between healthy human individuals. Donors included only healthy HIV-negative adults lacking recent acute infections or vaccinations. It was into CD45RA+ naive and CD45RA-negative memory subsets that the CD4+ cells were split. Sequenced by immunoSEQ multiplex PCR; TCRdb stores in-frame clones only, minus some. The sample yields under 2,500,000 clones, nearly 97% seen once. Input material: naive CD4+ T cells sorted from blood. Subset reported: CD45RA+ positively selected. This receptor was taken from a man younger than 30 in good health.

The CDR3 protein is CASSQEATFNSYGYTF. In DNA, the CDR3 is TGCGCCAGCAGCCAAGAGGCGACATTCAATAGCTATGGCTACACCTTC. The rearrangement links TRBV4-3 to TRBJ1-2; D is undetermined. Germline loops: CDR1 LGHNA, CDR2 YSLEER. This CDR3 is built from 16 residues. V lost 0 bases, J lost 4 bases, and 15 bases lay in between.